This T cell receptor (beta chain) was documented in a study of cytomegalovirus exposure and HLA in healthy donors. Findings of the study overall: A classifier reportedly called cytomegalovirus status with high sensitivity and specificity. Rarity characterized most TCR sequences, yet some public TCRs appeared in many donors. Among the CMV-associated chains, a few were confirmed in vitro as specific for CMV antigens.

This CDR3 has 14 residues. Germline V gives CDR1 SGHTA, CDR2 FQGNSA. V shed 6 bases and J shed 3 bases, with 12 bases lying between them. In regard to this clone: Its antigen is still unknown.

Separate from the approximately 670-subject first cohort was the 120-subject validation cohort, to which the donors belonged. The assay was immunoSEQ multiplex PCR, and TCRdb's table has in-frame clones only and misses some. The table has some 250,000 clones, 90% seen once. This TCR derives from a woman aged 30 to 39 in good health and CMV-seronegative. The chain joins TRBV7-2 to TRBJ1-5, with no clear D. Sequenced input: PBMCs. The CDR3 DNA is TGTGCCAGCAGACCGGACGGACTCAATCAGCCCCAGCATTTT. Amino acids: CASRPDGLNQPQHF.